This passage covers 24 T cell receptor beta chains from one sample sequenced in a study of identical twins. Using its own MiXCR run on the 5' RACE reads, TCRdb lists one record per CDR3 protein. The sample holds approximately 600,000 distinct CDR3 sequences, about 7% seen once. The same data also contributed to another study, on yellow fever vaccine responses in identical twins.

The sequenced sample was PBMCs. These receptors came from a young woman in good health.

This clonotype turned up a few times. The chain uses TRBV5-1 and TRBJ2-1; 9 nucleotides match TRBD1. There are 14 residues in the CDR3. V shed 3 bases, J shed 5 bases, and the junction held 3 bases outside the gene matches. Germline CDR1 and CDR2: SGHRS and YFSETQ. CDR3 protein: CASSSTGGHNEQFF. The CDR3 nucleotides are TGCGCCAGCAGCTCGACAGGGGGTCACAATGAGCAGTTCTTC.

This clonotype was observed many times. V is TRBV10-3 and J is TRBJ2-5; 10 bases line up with TRBD1. This CDR3 is built from 15 residues. The V segment lost 8 bases and the J segment 2 bases; nucleotides outside the gene matches: 8. From germline, CDR1 is ENHRY and CDR2 SYGVKD. CDR3 protein: CAIQAPDRGQETQYF. For the CDR3, the DNA is TGTGCCATCCAAGCCCCGGACAGGGGGCAAGAGACCCAGTACTTC.

This clonotype showed up just a few times. The chain joins TRBV7-9 to TRBJ1-4; possible D gene TRBD1, 5 bases. This CDR3 is 10 amino acids long. Per the germline V gene, CDR1 is SEHNR and CDR2 is FQNEAQ (reference sequence). V dropped 10 bases and J dropped 7 bases, with 7 bases sitting between them. Here the CDR3 reads CATGGEKLFF. The CDR3 region has the DNA TGTGCCACCGGGGGTGAAAAACTGTTTTTT.

This clonotype has more than one count but fewer than ten. V usage is TRBV20-1 and J usage is TRBJ2-7; 10 bases line up with TRBD1. This CDR3 has 16 amino acids. J gave up 4 bases and V 0 bases, and 9 bases lay outside the gene matches. The germline V gene encodes CDR1 DFQATT and CDR2 SNEGSKA (reference sequence). CDR3 sequence reads: CSARDRGDRGTYEQYF. CDR3 sequence (DNA): TGCAGTGCTAGAGATCGAGGGGACAGGGGAACTTACGAGCAGTACTTC.

This clonotype was found a few times. The rearrangement links TRBV7-9 to TRBJ1-6; D remains unclear. CDR1 and CDR2 from the germline V gene are SEHNR and FQNEAQ (reference sequence). The CDR3 contains 14 residues. V shed 0 bases and J shed 16 bases, with 16 bases lying between them. The CDR3: CASSLASDSWSLHF. CDR3 nucleotide sequence: TGTGCCAGCAGCTTAGCGTCGGACTCGTGGAGTCTCCACTTT.

V gene TRBV10-3 combines with J gene TRBJ2-5; D is tentatively TRBD1 or TRBD2 (5 bases each). Trimming took 4 bases from V and 5 from J, leaving 20 bases between them. The CDR3 spans 16 residues. CDR1 and CDR2 (germline): ENHRY, SYGVKD. CDR3 bases: TGTGCCATCAGTGGGCATGGGGGACGACGGGATGAGACCCAGTACTTC. It is translated as CAISGHGGRRDETQYF.

V gene TRBV5-1 combines with J gene TRBJ2-6; 8 bases match TRBD1. The germline CDR1 and CDR2 sequences are SGHRS and YFSETQ. The CDR3 length is 18 residues. Germline trimming cut 3 bases from V and 2 bases from J; bases unmatched to any gene: 10. This CDR3 is CASSYKQGVAAGANVLTF. As DNA, the CDR3 is TGCGCCAGCAGCTACAAACAGGGGGTAGCGGCTGGGGCCAACGTCCTGACTTTC.

This clonotype came up many times. This sequence joins TRBV11-2 and TRBJ2-3; 7 bases fit TRBD1. The germline V gene encodes CDR1 SGHAT and CDR2 FQNNGV. Trimming cost V 2 bases and J 2 bases; bases outside gene matches: 7. The CDR3 runs to 16 residues. CDR3 region: CASSLRGGAVTDTQYF. CDR3 DNA sequence: TGTGCCAGCAGCTTAAGAGGGGGCGCCGTCACAGATACGCAGTATTTT.

The rearrangement links TRBV7-8 to TRBJ1-1; the D gene is possibly TRBD1 (5 bases). V gave up 4 bases and J gave up 2 bases, with 17 bases separating them. This CDR3 is built from 16 residues. CDR1 and CDR2 (germline): SGHVS, FQNEAQ. The CDR3 coding sequence is TGTGCCAGCAGCTATTCCGAACAGGACCTTAACACTGAAGCTTTCTTT. Protein: CASSYSEQDLNTEAFF. Full variable domain (missing parts from reference TRBV7-8 and TRBJ1-1): GAGVSQSPRYKVAKRGQDVALRCDPISGHVSLFWYQQALGQGPEFLTYFQNEAQLDKSGLPSDRFFAERPEGSVSTLKIQRTQQEDSAVYLCASSYSEQDLNTEAFFGQGTRLTVV.

This rearrangement joins TRBV20-1 to TRBJ2-1; TRBD2 matches 7 bases. Germline CDR1 DFQATT, CDR2 SNEGSKA (reference sequence). The CDR3 has 13 amino acids. V was clipped by 6 bases and J by 8 bases; unmatched bases: 10. In DNA form, the CDR3 reads TGCAGTGCACGGACTAGTTTATCGTATGAGCAGTTCTTC. Its translation is CSARTSLSYEQFF.

This clonotype has more than one count but fewer than ten. The chain employs TRBV20-1 and TRBJ2-1; a possible D gene is TRBD2 (5 bases). V dropped 3 bases and J dropped 3 bases, with 9 bases sitting between them. The CDR3 length is 13 residues. Germline V gene sequence: CDR1 DFQATT, CDR2 SNEGSKA (reference sequence). The CDR3 protein is CSASLGDYNEQFF. In nucleotides, the CDR3 is TGCAGTGCTAGTCTGGGAGACTACAATGAGCAGTTCTTC.

This clonotype has ten or more counts. V and J are TRBV5-1 and TRBJ2-7; a weak D match, TRBD1 (6 bases). CDR1 is SGHRS, CDR2 YFSETQ, per germline. V lost 4 bases to trimming and J lost 0 bases, with 8 bases between them. The CDR3 covers 13 residues. CDR3 in amino acids: CASSTGSSYEQYF. CDR3 nucleotide sequence: TGCGCCAGCAGCACAGGGTCCTCCTACGAGCAGTACTTC.

The V call is TRBV12-3 or TRBV12-4, the J call TRBJ2-1; D call uncertain. V lost 5 bases and J lost 5, with 19 bases in between. This CDR3 has 16 amino acids. The CDR3 protein is CASSPWTSGTHNEQFF. CDR3 nucleotide sequence: TGTGCCAGCAGTCCCTGGACGTCTGGAACCCACAATGAGCAGTTCTTC.

This clonotype was counted only a few times. This chain links TRBV7-8 with TRBJ2-3, with 9 bases aligning to TRBD2. The CDR3 extends over 15 amino acids. Per germline, CDR1 SGHVS and CDR2 FQNEAQ. V lost 5 bases to trimming and J lost 1 base; unmatched junction nucleotides: 4. CDR3 protein: CASSGIAGGTDTQYF. For the CDR3, the DNA is TGTGCCAGCAGCGGTATAGCGGGAGGCACAGATACGCAGTATTTT.

This clonotype was seen ten or more times. This sequence joins TRBV27 and TRBJ1-5; D gene uncertain. Trimming shortened V by 3 bases and J by 3 bases, and 9 bases separated the two germline ends. CDR1 and CDR2 from the germline V gene are MNHEY and SMNVEV (reference sequence). The CDR3 contains 14 residues. CDR3: CASSFDGLNQPQHF. The CDR3 DNA follows: TGTGCCAGCAGTTTCGATGGACTCAATCAGCCCCAGCATTTT.

This clonotype was picked up many times. The J gene is TRBJ2-1, the V gene TRBV3-1, with D possibly being TRBD1 (6 bases). The germline V gene encodes CDR1 LGHDT and CDR2 YNNKEL (reference sequence). With 4 bases removed from V and 2 bases from J, the gap between germline ends came to 15 bases. This CDR3 is 16 amino acids long. The CDR3 nucleotides are TGTGCCAGCAGCCCCTCACAGGGTACACCCTACAATGAGCAGTTCTTC. Translating gives CASSPSQGTPYNEQFF.

The CDR3 DNA is TGTGCCAGCAGCCAAGTCGCCGGGACAGCCGAGCAGTACTTC. Its translation is CASSQVAGTAEQYF. The chain combines TRBV3-1 with TRBJ2-7; 7 positions match TRBD1. The germline V gene has CDR1 LGHDT and CDR2 YNNKEL (reference sequence). Trimming took 1 base from V and 6 from J; bases not matched to a gene: 6. This CDR3 has 14 residues.

A few counts support this clonotype. The chain uses TRBV3-1 and TRBJ2-4; 8 bases are a match to TRBD2. The CDR3 runs 18 residues. V was pared by 4 bases and J by 1 base, with 12 bases of the junction left unmatched. CDR1 is LGHDT and CDR2 is YNNKEL in the germline V gene (reference sequence). The CDR3 region has the DNA TGTGCCAGCAGCCTCGGACGGGGGGGCCTCGTGGCCAAAAACATTCAGTACTTC. Its protein is CASSLGRGGLVAKNIQYF.

This clonotype was observed a few times. In DNA, the CDR3 is TGCGCCAGCAGCTTAGCGGGGGGCTCCATTTCTAGCACAGATACGCAGTATTTT. This codes for CASSLAGGSISSTDTQYF. The rearrangement links TRBV5-1 to TRBJ2-3; TRBD2 aligns across 9 bases. Per germline, CDR1 SGHRS and CDR2 YFSETQ. CDR3 length: 18 residues. V was pared by 2 bases and J by 0 bases, with 10 bases of the junction left unmatched.

V gene TRBV6-1 combines with J gene TRBJ1-2, with 8 bases matching TRBD1. V dropped 2 bases and J dropped 0; count of bases not matched to a gene: 8. Per the germline V gene, CDR1 is MNHNS and CDR2 is SASEGT. This CDR3 has 17 residues. CDR3 bases: TGTGCCAGCAGTGAATTACCAGGGGGCGTACCTAACTATGGCTACACCTTC. Amino acids: CASSELPGGVPNYGYTF.

The chain employs TRBV4-1 and TRBJ1-3; 7 bases align to TRBD1. The CDR3 consists of 15 residues. Germline V gene lookup returns CDR1 MGHRA and CDR2 YSYEKL. V lost 4 bases to trimming and J lost 4 bases; unmatched junction nucleotides: 7. The CDR3 DNA reads TGCGCCAGCAGCCCAGGGGGGGGCTCAGGAAACACCATATATTTT. Encoded protein: CASSPGGGSGNTIYF.

This clonotype was seen ten or more times. The chain has TRBV12-3 or TRBV12-4 and TRBJ2-1; no reliable D call. The length of the CDR3 is 13 residues. The V end was cut by 2 bases, the J end by 4 bases, with 6 bases between. The DNA for the CDR3 is TGTGCCAGCAGTTTAAGGAATTACAATGAGCAGTTCTTC. Translation: CASSLRNYNEQFF.

A few counts support this clonotype. The chain joins TRBV6-5 to TRBJ1-1; 8 bases match TRBD1. The CDR3 is 18 residues long. With 2 bases clipped from V and 0 bases from J, the junction kept 11 bases outside the gene matches. The germline CDR1 and CDR2 sequences are MNHEY and SVGAGI. The CDR3 DNA is TGTGCCAGCAGTTACCAAAACAGGGACAGGCAACTGAACACTGAAGCTTTCTTT. Translated: CASSYQNRDRQLNTEAFF.

Only a few counts were recorded for this clonotype. This chain joins TRBV15 and TRBJ1-3, with D possibly matching TRBD1 (5 bases). V gave up 0 bases and J gave up 2 bases, with 8 bases separating them. The CDR3 contains 15 residues. Per germline, CDR1 LNHNV and CDR2 YYDKDF (reference sequence). The chain's CDR3 is CATSRDWGPGNTIYF. The DNA for the CDR3 is TGTGCCACCAGCAGAGATTGGGGACCTGGAAACACCATATATTTT.